This TCR beta chain originates from a study of blood T cell repertoires in COVID-19. As for the study in general: T cells, B-cell-depleted T cells, or PBMCs provided the cDNA or gDNA that served as material.

The V gene's germline CDR1 is SGHRS and CDR2 YFSETQ. The V gene lost 0 bases and the J gene lost 3 bases, with 10 bases spanning the gap. The CDR3 is 14 amino acids. The table came from immunoSEQ multiplex PCR; TCRdb's copy has only in-frame clones and leaves some out. The sample has some 74,000 clones, roughly 90% seen once. This sequence originates from a man in his fifties with acute or convalescent COVID-19. V and J are TRBV5-1 and TRBJ2-7; D ambiguous. The sequenced sample was peripheral blood. The CDR3 nucleotides read TGCGCCAGCAGCTTGGCCTTGGCAAACTACGAGCAGTACTTC. Its translation is CASSLALANYEQYF.